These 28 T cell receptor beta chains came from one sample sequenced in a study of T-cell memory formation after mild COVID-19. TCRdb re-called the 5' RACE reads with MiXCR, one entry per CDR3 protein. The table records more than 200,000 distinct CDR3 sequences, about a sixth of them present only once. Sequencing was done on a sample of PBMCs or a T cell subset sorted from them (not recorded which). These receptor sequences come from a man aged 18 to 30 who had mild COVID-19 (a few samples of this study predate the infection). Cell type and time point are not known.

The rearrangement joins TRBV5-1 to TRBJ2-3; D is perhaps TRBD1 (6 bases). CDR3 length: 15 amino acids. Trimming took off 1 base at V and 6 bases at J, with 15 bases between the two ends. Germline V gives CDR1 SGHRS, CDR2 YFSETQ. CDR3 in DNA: TGCGCCAGCAGCTTGTTTAGGTCGCAGGGGGATACGCAGTATTTT. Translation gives CASSLFRSQGDTQYF.

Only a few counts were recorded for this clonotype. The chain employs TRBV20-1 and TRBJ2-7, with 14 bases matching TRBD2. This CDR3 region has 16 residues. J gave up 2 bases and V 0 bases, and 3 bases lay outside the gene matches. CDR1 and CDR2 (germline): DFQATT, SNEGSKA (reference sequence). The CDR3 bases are TGCAGTGCTAGAGATCGGACTAGCGGGGGGACCTACGAGCAGTACTTC. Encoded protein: CSARDRTSGGTYEQYF.

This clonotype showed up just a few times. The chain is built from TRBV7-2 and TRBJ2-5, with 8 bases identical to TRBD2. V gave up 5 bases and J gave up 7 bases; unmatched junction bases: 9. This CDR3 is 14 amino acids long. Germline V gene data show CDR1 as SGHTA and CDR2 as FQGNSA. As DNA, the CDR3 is TGTGCCAGCAGCCCGGGACTAGGGAAAAGGACCCAGTACTTC. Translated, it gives CASSPGLGKRTQYF.

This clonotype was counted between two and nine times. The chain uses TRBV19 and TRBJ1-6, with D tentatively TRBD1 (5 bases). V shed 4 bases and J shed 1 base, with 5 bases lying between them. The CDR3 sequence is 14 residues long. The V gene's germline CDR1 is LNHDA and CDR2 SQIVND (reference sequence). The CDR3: CASSRGSYNSPLHF. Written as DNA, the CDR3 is TGTGCCAGTAGTAGGGGGTCCTATAATTCACCCCTCCACTTT.

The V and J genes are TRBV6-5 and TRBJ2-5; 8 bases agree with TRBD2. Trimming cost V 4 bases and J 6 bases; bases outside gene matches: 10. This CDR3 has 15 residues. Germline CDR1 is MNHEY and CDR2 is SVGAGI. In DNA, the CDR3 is TGTGCCAGCAGTTCTGGACTAGCCGTATCCCAGACCCAGTACTTC. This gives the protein CASSSGLAVSQTQYF.

CDR3 nucleotides: TGTGCCTGCGAAACAGGGAACCGTGTGAACACTGAAGCTTTCTTT. This sequence encodes CACETGNRVNTEAFF. The rearrangement uses TRBV30 and TRBJ1-1; possible D gene TRBD1, 6 bases. V gave up 6 bases and J gave up 0 bases, with 17 bases separating them. Germline assignment: CDR1 GTSNPN and CDR2 SVGIG (reference sequence). CDR3 size: 15 residues.

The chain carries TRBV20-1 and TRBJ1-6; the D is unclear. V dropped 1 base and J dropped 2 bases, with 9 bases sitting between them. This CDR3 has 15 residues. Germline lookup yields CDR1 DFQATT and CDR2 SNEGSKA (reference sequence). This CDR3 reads CSARGGSPYNSPLHF. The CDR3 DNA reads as TGCAGTGCTAGAGGGGGTAGTCCCTATAATTCACCCCTCCACTTT.

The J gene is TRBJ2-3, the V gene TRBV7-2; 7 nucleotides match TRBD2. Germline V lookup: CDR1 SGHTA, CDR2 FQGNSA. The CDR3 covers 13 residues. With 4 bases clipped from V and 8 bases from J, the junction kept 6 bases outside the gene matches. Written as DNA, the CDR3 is TGTGCCAGCAGCTCTCCGGCTAGCGGTACGCAGTATTTT. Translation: CASSSPASGTQYF. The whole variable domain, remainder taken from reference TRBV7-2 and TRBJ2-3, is GAGVSQSPSNKVTEKGKDVELRCDPISGHTALYWYRQSLGQGLEFLIYFQGNSAPDKSGLPSDRFSAERTGGSVSTLTIQRTQQEDSAVYLCASSSPASGTQYFGPGTRLTVL.

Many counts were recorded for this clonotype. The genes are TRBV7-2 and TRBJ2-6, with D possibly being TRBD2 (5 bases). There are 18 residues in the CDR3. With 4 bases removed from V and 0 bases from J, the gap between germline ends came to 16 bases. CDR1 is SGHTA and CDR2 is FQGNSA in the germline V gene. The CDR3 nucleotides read TGTGCCAGCAGCTCCAACGTTCGAGGGTACTCTGGGGCCAACGTCCTGACTTTC. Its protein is CASSSNVRGYSGANVLTF.

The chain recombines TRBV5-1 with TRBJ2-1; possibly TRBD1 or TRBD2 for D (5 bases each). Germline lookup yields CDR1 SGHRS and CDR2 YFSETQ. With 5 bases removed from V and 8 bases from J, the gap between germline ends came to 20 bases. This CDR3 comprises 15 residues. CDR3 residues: CASSSTASPGDEQFF. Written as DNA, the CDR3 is TGCGCCAGCAGTTCGACAGCTAGCCCGGGCGATGAGCAGTTCTTC.

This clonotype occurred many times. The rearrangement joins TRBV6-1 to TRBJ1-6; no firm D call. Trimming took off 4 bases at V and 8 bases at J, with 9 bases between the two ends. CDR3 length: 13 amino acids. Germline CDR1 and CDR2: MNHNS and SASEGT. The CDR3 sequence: CASSGTSHSPLHF. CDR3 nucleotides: TGTGCCAGCAGTGGAACTTCCCATTCACCCCTCCACTTT.

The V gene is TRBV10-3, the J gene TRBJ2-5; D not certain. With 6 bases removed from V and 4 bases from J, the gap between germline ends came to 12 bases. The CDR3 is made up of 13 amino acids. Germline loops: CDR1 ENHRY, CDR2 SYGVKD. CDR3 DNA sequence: TGTGCCATCAGGGTTAGGGAAGGAGAGACCCAGTACTTC. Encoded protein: CAIRVREGETQYF.

The CDR3 sequence: CASSLALVLGLDGYTF. The CDR3 region has the DNA TGTGCCAGCAGCTTAGCGTTGGTACTGGGTCTGGATGGCTACACCTTC. The gene calls are TRBV7-9 and TRBJ1-2; the D is unclear. The CDR3 has 16 residues. The V gene lost 0 bases and the J gene lost 6 bases, with 17 bases spanning the gap. Germline V CDR1 and CDR2: SEHNR, FQNEAQ (reference sequence).

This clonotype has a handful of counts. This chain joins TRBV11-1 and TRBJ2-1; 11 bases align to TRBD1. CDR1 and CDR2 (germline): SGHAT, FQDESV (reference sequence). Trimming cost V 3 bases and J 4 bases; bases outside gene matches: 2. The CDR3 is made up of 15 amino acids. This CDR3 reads CASSFGTGGYNEQFF. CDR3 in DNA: TGTGCCAGCAGCTTTGGGACAGGGGGATACAATGAGCAGTTCTTC.

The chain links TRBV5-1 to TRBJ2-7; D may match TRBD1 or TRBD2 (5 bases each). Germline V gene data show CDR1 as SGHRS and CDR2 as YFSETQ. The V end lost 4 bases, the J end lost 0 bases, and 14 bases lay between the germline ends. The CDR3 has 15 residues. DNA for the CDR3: TGCGCCAGCAGCGTACTGGACGGGACCTCCTACGAGCAGTACTTC. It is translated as CASSVLDGTSYEQYF. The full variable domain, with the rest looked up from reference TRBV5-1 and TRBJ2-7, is KAGVTQTPRYLIKTRGQQVTLSCSPISGHRSVSWYQQTPGQGLQFLFEYFSETQRNKGNFPGRFSGRQFSNSRSEMNVSTLELGDSALYLCASSVLDGTSYEQYFGPGTRLTVT.

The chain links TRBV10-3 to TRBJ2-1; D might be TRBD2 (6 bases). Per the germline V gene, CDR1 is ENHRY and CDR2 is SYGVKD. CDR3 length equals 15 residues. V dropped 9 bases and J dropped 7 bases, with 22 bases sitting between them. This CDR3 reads CAISGRQGSINEQFF. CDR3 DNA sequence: TGTGCCATTTCGGGGAGGCAGGGATCGATAAATGAGCAGTTCTTC.

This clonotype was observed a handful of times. The CDR3 nucleotides read TGTGCCATCAGGATACAGGGCGTAAACACTGAAGCTTTCTTT. Protein product: CAIRIQGVNTEAFF. This chain joins TRBV10-3 and TRBJ1-1, with TRBD1 as a possible D gene (6 bases). Germline lookup yields CDR1 ENHRY and CDR2 SYGVKD. The CDR3 totals 14 residues. Trimming removed 6 bases from V and 2 bases from J, with 13 bases in between.

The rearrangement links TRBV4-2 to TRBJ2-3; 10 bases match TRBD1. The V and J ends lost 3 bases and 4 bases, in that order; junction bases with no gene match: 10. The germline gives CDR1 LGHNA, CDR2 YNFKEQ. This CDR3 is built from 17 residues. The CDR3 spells CASSQRVGQGPSDTQYF. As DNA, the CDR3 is TGTGCCAGCAGCCAGCGAGTGGGACAGGGGCCGTCAGATACGCAGTATTTT.

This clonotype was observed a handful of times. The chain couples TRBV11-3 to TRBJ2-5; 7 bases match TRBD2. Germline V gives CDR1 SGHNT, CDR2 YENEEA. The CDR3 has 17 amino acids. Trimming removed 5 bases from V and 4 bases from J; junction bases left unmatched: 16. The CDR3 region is CASSPGGASGGTETQYF. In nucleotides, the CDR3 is TGTGCCAGCAGCCCAGGAGGGGCGTCGGGGGGTACAGAGACCCAGTACTTC.

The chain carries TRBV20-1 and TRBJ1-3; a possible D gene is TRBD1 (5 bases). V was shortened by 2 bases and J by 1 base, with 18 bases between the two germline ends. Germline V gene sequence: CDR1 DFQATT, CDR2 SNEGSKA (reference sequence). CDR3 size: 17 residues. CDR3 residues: CSARHMRDLDSGNTIYF. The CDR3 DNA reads TGCAGTGCTAGACATATGCGGGACCTAGATTCTGGAAACACCATATATTTT.

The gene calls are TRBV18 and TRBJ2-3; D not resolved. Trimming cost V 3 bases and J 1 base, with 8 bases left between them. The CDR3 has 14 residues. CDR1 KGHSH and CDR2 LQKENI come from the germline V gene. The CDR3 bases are TGTGCCAGCTCACCTCCCAAGGGCACAGATACGCAGTATTTT. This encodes CASSPPKGTDTQYF.

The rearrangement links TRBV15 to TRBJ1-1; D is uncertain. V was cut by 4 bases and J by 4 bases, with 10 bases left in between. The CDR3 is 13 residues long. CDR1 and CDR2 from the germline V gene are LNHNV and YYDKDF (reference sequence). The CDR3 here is CATSIRWGTEAFF. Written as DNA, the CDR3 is TGTGCCACCAGCATCCGATGGGGCACTGAAGCTTTCTTT.

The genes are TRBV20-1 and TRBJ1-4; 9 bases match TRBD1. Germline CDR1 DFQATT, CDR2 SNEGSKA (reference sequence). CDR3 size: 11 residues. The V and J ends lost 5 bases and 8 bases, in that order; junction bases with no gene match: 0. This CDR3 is CSAGTGEKLFF. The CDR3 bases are TGCAGTGCTGGGACAGGGGAAAAACTGTTTTTT.

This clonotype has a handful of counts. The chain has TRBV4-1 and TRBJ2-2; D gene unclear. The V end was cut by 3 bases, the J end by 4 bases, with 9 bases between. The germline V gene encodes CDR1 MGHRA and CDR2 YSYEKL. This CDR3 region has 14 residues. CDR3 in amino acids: CASSQNRRTGELFF. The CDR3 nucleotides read TGCGCCAGCAGCCAGAACCGACGCACCGGGGAGCTGTTTTTT.

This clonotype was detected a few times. The CDR3 DNA sequence: TGTGCCAGCAGTTATCTAGGGGGCGAAAACGAGCAGTACTTC. Its protein is CASSYLGGENEQYF. J is TRBJ2-7 and V is TRBV6-6, with 7 bases aligning to TRBD1. With V trimmed by 3 bases and J by 5 bases, 7 bases remained unmatched. This CDR3 is 14 amino acids long. Germline loops: CDR1 MNHNY, CDR2 SVGAGI (reference sequence).

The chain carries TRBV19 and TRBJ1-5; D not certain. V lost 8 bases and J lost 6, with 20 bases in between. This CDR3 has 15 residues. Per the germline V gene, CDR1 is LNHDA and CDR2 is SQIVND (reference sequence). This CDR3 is CASSLEGRSAQPQHF. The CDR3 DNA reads TGTGCCAGTTCGCTGGAGGGTAGATCGGCTCAGCCCCAGCATTTT. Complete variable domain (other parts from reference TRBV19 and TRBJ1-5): DGGITQSPKYLFRKEGQNVTLSCEQNLNHDAMYWYRQDPGQGLRLIYYSQIVNDFQKGDIAEGYSVSREKKESFPLTVTSAQKNPTAFYLCASSLEGRSAQPQHFGDGTRLSIL.

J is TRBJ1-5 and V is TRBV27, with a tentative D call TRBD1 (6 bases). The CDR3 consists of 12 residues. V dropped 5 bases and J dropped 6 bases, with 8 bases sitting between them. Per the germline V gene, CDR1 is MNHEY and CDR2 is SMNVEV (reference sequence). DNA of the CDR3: TGTGCCAGCAGTACAGGGTCTCAGCCCCAGCATTTT. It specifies CASSTGSQPQHF.

CDR3: CSAMGGALGGNTGELFF. The CDR3 DNA reads TGCAGTGCTATGGGGGGGGCTCTAGGTGGGAACACCGGGGAGCTGTTTTTT. The chain recombines TRBV20-1 with TRBJ2-2; perhaps TRBD2 as D (7 bases). Germline assignment: CDR1 DFQATT and CDR2 SNEGSKA (reference sequence). The CDR3 is made up of 17 amino acids. V was pared by 4 bases and J by 1 base, with 19 bases between.